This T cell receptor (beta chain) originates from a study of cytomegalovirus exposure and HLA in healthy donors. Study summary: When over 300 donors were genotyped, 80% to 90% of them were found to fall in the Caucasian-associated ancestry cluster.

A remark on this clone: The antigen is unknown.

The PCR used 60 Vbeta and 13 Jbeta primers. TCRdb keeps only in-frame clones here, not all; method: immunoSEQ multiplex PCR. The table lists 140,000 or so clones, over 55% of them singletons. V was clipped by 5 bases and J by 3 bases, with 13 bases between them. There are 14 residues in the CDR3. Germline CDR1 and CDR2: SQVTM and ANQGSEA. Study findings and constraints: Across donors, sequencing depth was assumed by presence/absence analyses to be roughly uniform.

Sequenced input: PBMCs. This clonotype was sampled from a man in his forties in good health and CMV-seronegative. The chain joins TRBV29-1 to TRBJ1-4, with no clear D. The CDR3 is CSVFGGLANEKLFF. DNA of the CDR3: TGCAGCGTTTTTGGAGGGTTGGCTAATGAAAAACTGTTTTTT.